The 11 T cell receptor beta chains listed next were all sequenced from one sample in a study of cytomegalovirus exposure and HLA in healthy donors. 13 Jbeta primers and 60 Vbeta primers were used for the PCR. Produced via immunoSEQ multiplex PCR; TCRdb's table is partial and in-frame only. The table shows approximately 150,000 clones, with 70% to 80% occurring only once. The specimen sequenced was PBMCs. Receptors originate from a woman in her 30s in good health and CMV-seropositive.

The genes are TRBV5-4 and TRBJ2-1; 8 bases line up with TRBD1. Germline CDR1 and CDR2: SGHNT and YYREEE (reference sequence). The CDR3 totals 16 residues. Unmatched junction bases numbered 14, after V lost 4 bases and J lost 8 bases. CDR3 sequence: CASSDRDRPLGHEQFF. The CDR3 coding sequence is TGTGCCAGCAGCGATCGGGACAGGCCGCTAGGGCATGAGCAGTTCTTC.

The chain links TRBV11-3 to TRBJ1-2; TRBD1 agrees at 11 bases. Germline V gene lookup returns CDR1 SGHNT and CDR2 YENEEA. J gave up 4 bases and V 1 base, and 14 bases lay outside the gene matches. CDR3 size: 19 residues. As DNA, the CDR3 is TGTGCCAGCAGCTTAGGGACCTCCGGGACAGGGGGGAAGGGCTATGGCTACACCTTC. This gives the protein CASSLGTSGTGGKGYGYTF.

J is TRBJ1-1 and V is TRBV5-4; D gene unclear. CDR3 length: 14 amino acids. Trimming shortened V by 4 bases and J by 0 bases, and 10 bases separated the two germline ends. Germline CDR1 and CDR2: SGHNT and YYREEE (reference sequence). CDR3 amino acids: CASSPREMNTEAFF. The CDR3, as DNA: TGTGCCAGCAGCCCGCGGGAGATGAACACTGAAGCTTTCTTT.

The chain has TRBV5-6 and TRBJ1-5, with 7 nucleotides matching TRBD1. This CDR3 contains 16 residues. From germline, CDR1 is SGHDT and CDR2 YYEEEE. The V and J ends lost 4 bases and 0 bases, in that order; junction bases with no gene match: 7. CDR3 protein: CASSPAGTDSNQPQHF. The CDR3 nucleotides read TGTGCCAGCAGCCCAGCCGGGACAGATAGCAATCAGCCCCAGCATTTT.

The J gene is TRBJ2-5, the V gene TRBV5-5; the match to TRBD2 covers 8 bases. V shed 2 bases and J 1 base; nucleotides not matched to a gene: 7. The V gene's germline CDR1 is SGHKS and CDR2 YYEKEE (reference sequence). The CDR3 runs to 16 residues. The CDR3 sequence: CASSLFTGRAQETQYF. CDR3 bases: TGTGCCAGCAGCTTATTTACCGGGAGGGCCCAAGAGACCCAGTACTTC. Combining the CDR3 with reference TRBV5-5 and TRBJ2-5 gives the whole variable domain DAGVTQSPTHLIKTRGQQVTLRCSPISGHKSVSWYQQVLGQGPQFIFQYYEKEERGRGNFPDRFSARQFPNYSSELNVNALLLGDSALYLCASSLFTGRAQETQYFGPGTRLLVL.

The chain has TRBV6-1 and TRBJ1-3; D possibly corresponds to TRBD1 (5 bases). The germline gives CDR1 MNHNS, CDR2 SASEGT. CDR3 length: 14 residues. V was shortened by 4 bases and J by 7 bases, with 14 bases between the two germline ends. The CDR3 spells CASSGSWGRNTIYF. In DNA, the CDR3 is TGTGCCAGCAGTGGGTCCTGGGGCAGGAACACCATATATTTT.

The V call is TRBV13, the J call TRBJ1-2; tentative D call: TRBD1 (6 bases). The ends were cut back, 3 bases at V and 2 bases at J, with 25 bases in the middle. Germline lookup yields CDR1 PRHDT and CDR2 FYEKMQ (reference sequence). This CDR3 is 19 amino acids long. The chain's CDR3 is CASSFSIIVAGVRNYGYTF. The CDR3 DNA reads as TGTGCCAGCAGCTTTTCTATCATCGTGGCAGGGGTAAGGAACTATGGCTACACCTTC.

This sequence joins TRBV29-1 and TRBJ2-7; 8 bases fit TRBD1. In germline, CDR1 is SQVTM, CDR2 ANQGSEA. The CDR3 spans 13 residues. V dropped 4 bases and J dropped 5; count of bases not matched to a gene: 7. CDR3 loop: CSVAPSGGDEQYF. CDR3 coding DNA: TGCAGCGTTGCTCCTTCAGGGGGCGACGAGCAGTACTTC.

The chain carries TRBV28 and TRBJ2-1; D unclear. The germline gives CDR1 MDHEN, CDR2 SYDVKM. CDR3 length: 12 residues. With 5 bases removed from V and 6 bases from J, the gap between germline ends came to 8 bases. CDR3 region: CASSLRLNEQFF. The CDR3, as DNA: TGTGCCAGCAGTCTCAGACTCAATGAGCAGTTCTTC.

In nucleotides, the CDR3 is TGTGCCAGCTCACCTAGCGGACAGAACACTGAAGCTTTCTTT. This gives the protein CASSPSGQNTEAFF. The chain links TRBV18 to TRBJ1-1; tentatively, D is TRBD1 (5 bases). Germline CDR1 is KGHSH and CDR2 is LQKENI. V lost 3 bases and J 1 base, leaving 9 bases between the germline ends. The CDR3 runs 14 residues.

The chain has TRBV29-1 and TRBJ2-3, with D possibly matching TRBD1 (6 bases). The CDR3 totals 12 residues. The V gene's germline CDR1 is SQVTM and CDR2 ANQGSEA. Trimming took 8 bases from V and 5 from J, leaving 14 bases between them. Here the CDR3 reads CSIQGKQDTQYF. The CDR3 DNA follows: TGCAGCATACAGGGAAAACAAGATACGCAGTATTTT.